The entry below gives a single T cell receptor (beta chain) sequence along with its context. The antigen remains unidentified. The data belong to a study of T cell responses to AZD1222 COVID-19 vaccine. General observations from the study: Breadth and depth of Spike-specific TCRs rose after two AZD1222 doses.

The V end lost 1 base, the J end lost 0 bases, and 12 bases lay between the germline ends. This CDR3 is 16 amino acids long. From germline, CDR1 is MGHRA and CDR2 YSYEKL. Libraries were prepared by immunoSEQ multiplex PCR; TCRdb keeps only in-frame clonotypes and omits some of them. Here the sample spans about 140,000 clones, approximately 90% being singletons. This sequence originates from an adult who received the AZD1222 COVID-19 vaccine. The genes are TRBV4-1 and TRBJ1-2; D ambiguous. The sample was peripheral blood, taken 28 days after the second AZD1222 dose. CDR3 DNA: TGCGCCAGCAGCCAAGGTCTCGTGACAACTAACTATGGCTACACCTTC. It specifies CASSQGLVTTNYGYTF.